This TCR beta chain was sequenced during a study of blood T cell repertoires in COVID-19. Germline values: CDR1 LNHDA, CDR2 SQIVND (reference sequence). V was cut by 3 bases and J by 4 bases, with 18 bases left in between. This CDR3 is 16 amino acids long. Some clones are missing from TCRdb's copy, which holds only in-frame ones; the method was immunoSEQ multiplex PCR. This table has under 140,000 clones, about 85% appearing once. This clone was seen just once. This clonotype was sampled from a human donor in a cohort sampled during active COVID-19. Sequencing was carried out using peripheral blood. This chain uses TRBV19 with TRBJ1-2, with D possibly being TRBD1 (5 bases). The CDR3 DNA sequence: TGTGCCAGTAGTATGGCGAGCAGGGCCCCAATCTATGGCTACACCTTC. Translated: CASSMASRAPIYGYTF.